This passage covers 18 T cell receptor beta chains from one sample sequenced in a study of blood T cell repertoires in COVID-19. TCRdb's table, derived via immunoSEQ multiplex PCR, lists solely in-frame clones and lacks some. The table records a few hundred thousand clones, roughly 85% of them present only once. The sequenced sample was peripheral blood. Receptor source: a woman between 70 and 85 years old with COVID-19, enrolled during active disease.

This chain links TRBV3-1 (or the pseudogene TRBV3-2) with TRBJ2-5; 12 bases fit TRBD2. Germline CDR1 LGHDT, CDR2 YNNKEL (reference sequence). This CDR3 contains 15 residues. V lost 1 base, J lost 9 bases, and 6 bases stayed unmatched. CDR3 protein: CASSQGLAGAGPQYF. Written as DNA, the CDR3 is TGTGCCAGCAGCCAAGGACTAGCGGGAGCGGGGCCCCAGTACTTC.

This clone has a count of ten or more. This chain uses TRBV9 with TRBJ1-1; D ambiguous. The CDR3 extends over 13 amino acids. Germline V gene sequence: CDR1 SGDLS, CDR2 YYNGEE. Trimming left V 1 base short and J 4 bases short, with 8 bases between. CDR3 DNA: TGTGCCAGCAGCGTACAGGTAGGCACTGAAGCTTTCTTT. This translates into CASSVQVGTEAFF.

This clone was counted a single time. CDR3 sequence (DNA): TGCGCCAGCAGTTTTACTGGAGCGGTCTACGAGCAGTACTTC. It specifies CASSFTGAVYEQYF. V is TRBV5-1 and J is TRBJ2-7; a possible D gene is TRBD2 (5 bases). Germline V gene lookup returns CDR1 SGHRS and CDR2 YFSETQ. This CDR3 has 14 amino acids. V dropped 5 bases and J dropped 3 bases, with 15 bases sitting between them.

The genes are TRBV6-5 and TRBJ1-1, with D perhaps TRBD1 (6 bases). The V end lost 5 bases, the J end lost 10 bases, and 17 bases lay between the germline ends. The germline gives CDR1 MNHEY, CDR2 SVGAGI. The CDR3 loop spans 13 amino acids. The CDR3 here is CASSPHQTGSAFF. For the CDR3, the DNA is TGTGCCAGCAGTCCACACCAGACAGGTTCAGCTTTCTTT.

There are many counts of this clone. The CDR3, as DNA: TGTGCCAGCAGTCTGACCGGGACTAGCGGGGGGTTCCACGAGCAGTACTTC. Protein sequence: CASSLTGTSGGFHEQYF. The V call is TRBV27, the J call TRBJ2-7; 15 bases agree with TRBD2. From germline, CDR1 is MNHEY and CDR2 SMNVEV (reference sequence). J gave up 5 bases and V 5 bases, and 10 bases lay outside the gene matches. The CDR3 covers 17 residues.

The J gene is TRBJ1-2, the V gene TRBV19, with 8 bases lining up with TRBD1. Germline CDR1 and CDR2: LNHDA and SQIVND (reference sequence). J gave up 4 bases and V 4 bases, and 8 bases lay outside the gene matches. The CDR3 loop spans 15 amino acids. The CDR3 bases are TGTGCCAGTAGTAAGGACAGGGCCTTCCCCTATGGCTACACCTTC. Translated: CASSKDRAFPYGYTF.

This chain joins TRBV4-2 and TRBJ2-3; 13 bases fit TRBD2. Germline V gene sequence: CDR1 LGHNA, CDR2 YNFKEQ. V trimming: 6 bases; J trimming: 4 bases; junction bases outside the gene matches: 7. This CDR3 has 16 residues. The CDR3 protein is CASRQLAGGGADTQYF. Here the CDR3 DNA reads TGTGCCAGCAGACAACTAGCGGGAGGGGGCGCAGATACGCAGTATTTT.

The chain carries TRBV7-2 and TRBJ1-2; 7 nucleotides line up with TRBD1. Germline CDR1 and CDR2: SGHTA and FQGNSA. With 4 bases clipped from V and 4 bases from J, the junction kept 9 bases outside the gene matches. The CDR3 consists of 15 residues. In DNA, the CDR3 is TGTGCCAGCAGCTCCTACGGGACAGCGCTCTATGGCTACACCTTC. Its translation is CASSSYGTALYGYTF.

The chain combines TRBV18 with TRBJ2-5; 8 positions match TRBD2. This CDR3 contains 14 residues. V dropped 3 bases and J dropped 3; count of bases not matched to a gene: 3. Germline CDR1 KGHSH, CDR2 LQKENI. In DNA form, the CDR3 reads TGTGCCAGCTCACCGGGGACTAGAAAAGAGACCCAGTACTTC. Protein sequence: CASSPGTRKETQYF.

This clone was seen just once. The chain recombines TRBV4-2 with TRBJ2-6, with 7 bases that match TRBD2. The CDR3 loop spans 15 amino acids. With 5 bases clipped from V and 2 bases from J, the junction kept 3 bases outside the gene matches. Per the germline V gene, CDR1 is LGHNA and CDR2 is YNFKEQ. CDR3 coding DNA: TGTGCCAGCAGCTGGCGGGGGACTGGGGCCAACGTCCTGACTTTC. It encodes CASSWRGTGANVLTF.

The chain links TRBV7-2 to TRBJ1-3; the D is unclear. CDR1 and CDR2 (germline): SGHTA, FQGNSA. Between the trimmed V and J ends, which lost 3 bases and 0 bases, there was a span of 15 bases. The CDR3 is 17 residues long. The CDR3 DNA reads TGTGCCAGCAGCTTGCTTTCAATACCGCGCTCTGGAAACACCATATATTTT. Its protein is CASSLLSIPRSGNTIYF.

About this clone: Within the sample, other DNA sequences also encode this same CDR3. This chain links TRBV4-3 with TRBJ1-6; D uncertain. Germline assignment: CDR1 LGHNA and CDR2 YSLEER. The CDR3 totals 14 residues. V was trimmed by 0 bases and J by 10 bases, leaving 10 bases between them. This chain's CDR3 is CASSQDRGPSPLHF. The CDR3 DNA follows: TGCGCCAGCAGCCAAGATCGTGGGCCATCACCCCTCCACTTT.

This sequence joins TRBV10-3 and TRBJ2-5, with 10 bases lining up with TRBD1. Germline CDR1 and CDR2: ENHRY and SYGVKD. The CDR3 has 15 residues. With 3 bases clipped from V and 4 bases from J, the junction kept 5 bases outside the gene matches. The CDR3 nucleotides are TGTGCCATCAGTGAACTAGGGGACAGGGGAGAGACCCAGTACTTC. This encodes CAISELGDRGETQYF.

This clone was observed at least ten times. V and J are TRBV18 and TRBJ2-7; TRBD1 matches at 9 bases. With V trimmed by 6 bases and J by 3 bases, 3 bases remained unmatched. Germline loops: CDR1 KGHSH, CDR2 LQKENI. The CDR3 extends over 13 amino acids. The CDR3 DNA is TGTGCCAGCTCGACGGGACAGGGCTACGAGCAGTACTTC. Translation: CASSTGQGYEQYF.

The chain recombines TRBV30 with TRBJ1-1, with TRBD1 matching over 9 bases. Germline V gives CDR1 GTSNPN, CDR2 SVGIG (reference sequence). The CDR3 covers 14 residues. J lost 5 bases, V lost 3 bases, and 7 bases had no gene match. CDR3 nucleotides: TGTGCCTGGAGAACCGGGACAGGGTCTACTGAAGCTTTCTTT. Protein sequence: CAWRTGTGSTEAFF.

In this sample, this clone turned up once. V gene TRBV5-6 combines with J gene TRBJ2-5; 11 positions match TRBD2. Germline V gives CDR1 SGHDT, CDR2 YYEEEE. Trimming cost V 5 bases and J 4 bases; bases outside gene matches: 16. The CDR3 runs to 18 residues. As DNA, the CDR3 is TGTGCCAGCAGTGTTGCGGTTACAACTAGCGGGAGCAGAGAGACCCAGTACTTC. Protein sequence: CASSVAVTTSGSRETQYF. The variable domain in full, with the rest retrieved from reference TRBV5-6 and TRBJ2-5, is DAGVTQSPTHLIKTRGQQVTLRCSPKSGHDTVSWYQQALGQGPQFIFQYYEEEERQRGNFPDRFSGHQFPNYSSELNVNALLLGDSALYLCASSVAVTTSGSRETQYFGPGTRLLVL.

The J gene is TRBJ1-2, the V gene TRBV11-3; 8 nucleotides align to TRBD1. J lost 2 bases, V lost 2 bases, and 10 bases had no gene match. The V gene's germline CDR1 is SGHNT and CDR2 YENEEA. The CDR3 length is 17 residues. The CDR3 sequence: CASSLRGQVERNYGYTF. The CDR3 nucleotides read TGTGCCAGCAGCTTACGGGGACAGGTGGAGAGAAACTATGGCTACACCTTC. The whole variable domain, remainder taken from reference TRBV11-3 and TRBJ1-2, is EAGVVQSPRYKIIEKKQPVAFWCNPISGHNTLYWYLQNLGQGPELLIRYENEEAVDDSQLPKDRFSAERLKGVDSTLKIQPAELGDSAVYLCASSLRGQVERNYGYTFGSGTRLTVV.

The chain combines TRBV7-2 with TRBJ1-5; D perhaps matches TRBD1 (5 bases). The V end was cut by 6 bases, the J end by 3 bases, with 18 bases between. Germline V gives CDR1 SGHTA, CDR2 FQGNSA. The CDR3 loop spans 16 amino acids. The DNA for the CDR3 is TGTGCCAGCAGGAAGACAGACCGTTCTGACAATCAGCCCCAGCATTTT. As protein: CASRKTDRSDNQPQHF.